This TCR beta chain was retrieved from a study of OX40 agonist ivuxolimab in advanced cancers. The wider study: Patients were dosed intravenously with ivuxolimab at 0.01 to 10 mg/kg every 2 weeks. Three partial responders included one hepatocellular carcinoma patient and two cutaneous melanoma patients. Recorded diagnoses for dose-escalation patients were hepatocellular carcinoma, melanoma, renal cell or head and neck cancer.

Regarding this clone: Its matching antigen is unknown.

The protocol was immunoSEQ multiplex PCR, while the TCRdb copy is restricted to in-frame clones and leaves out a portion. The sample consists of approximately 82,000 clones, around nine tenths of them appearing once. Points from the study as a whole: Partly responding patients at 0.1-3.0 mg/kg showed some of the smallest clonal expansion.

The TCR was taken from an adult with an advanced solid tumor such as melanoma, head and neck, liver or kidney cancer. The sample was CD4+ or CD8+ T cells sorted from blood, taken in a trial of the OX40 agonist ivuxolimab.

CDR3 sequence (DNA): TGTGCCTGGAGGAAGAGGGTCGAAACTGAAGCTTTCTTT. Protein product: CAWRKRVETEAFF. This chain links TRBV30 with TRBJ1-1; D gene uncertain. The CDR3 loop spans 13 amino acids. From germline, CDR1 is GTSNPN and CDR2 SVGIG (reference sequence). The ends were cut back, 3 bases at V and 5 bases at J, with 13 bases in the middle.